This TCR beta chain is drawn from a study of T cell responses to AZD1222 COVID-19 vaccine. General observations from the study: The sample set comprised mostly white British donors with more females, and clonal diversity was possibly underestimated.

A single count supports this clone. Its antigen is not known. Only in-frame clones appear in the TCRdb table, and some are missing; sequencing was by immunoSEQ multiplex PCR. The sample lists about 21,000 clones; 82% were seen once. Per germline, CDR1 MDHEN and CDR2 SYDVKM. CDR3 length: 14 amino acids. Trimming shortened V by 4 bases and J by 12 bases, and 16 bases separated the two germline ends. This chain connects TRBV28 to TRBJ1-6, with D hard to call. The material was peripheral blood, obtained on day 0 of AZD1222 vaccination. This receptor was taken from an adult in good health. CDR3 nucleotides: TGTGCCAGCAGTTCCTACGCGATGGAGAAACCCCTCCACTTT. Amino acids: CASSSYAMEKPLHF.